The 15 T cell receptor beta chains below were found in one sample sequenced in a study of vaccination and CD4 T cells after COVID-19. Cultured CD4+ T-cell DNA underwent Oncomine TCR Beta short-read sequencing. TCRdb processed the PCR reads anew with MiXCR; each CDR3 protein has one entry. The sample shows about 22,000 distinct CDR3 sequences, around a third of them seen only once. No antigens are known for them. Time point indicated: late sampling 161 to 241 days after vaccination in a few convalescent patients. Treatment given: approximately 11-day PBMC culture with coronavirus spike peptide pools or control peptides (ViraFEST assay). The source material was CD4+ T cells from blood, cultured in vitro, sampled about 7 months after SARS-CoV-2 vaccination. The receptors derive from a human donor who had recovered from COVID-19.

The CDR3 DNA is TGCGCCAGCAGCCAAGAAGCGGGGGCACAAAATGAGCAGTTCTTC. Protein: CASSQEAGAQNEQFF. V usage is TRBV4-1 and J usage is TRBJ2-1; 8 positions agree with TRBD2. The CDR3 is 15 amino acids. Germline-derived CDR1 and CDR2 are MGHRA and YSYEKL. J lost 7 bases, V lost 0 bases, and 5 bases had no gene match.

V and J are TRBV7-3 and TRBJ2-4; TRBD2 agrees at 8 bases. Germline V gene sequence: CDR1 SGHTA, CDR2 FQGTGA. The CDR3 has 14 residues. V was clipped by 5 bases and J by 8 bases; unmatched bases: 8. The CDR3 nucleotides are TGTGCCAGCAGCGCAGCGGGAGAGGGAGACATTCAGTACTTC. Translation: CASSAAGEGDIQYF. Complete variable domain (other parts from reference TRBV7-3 and TRBJ2-4): GAGVSQTPSNKVTEKGKYVELRCDPISGHTALYWYRQSLGQGPEFLIYFQGTGAADDSGLPNDRFFAVRPEGSVSTLKIQRTERGDSAVYLCASSAAGEGDIQYFGAGTRLSVL.

This clonotype was seen only a few times. This chain connects TRBV7-6 to TRBJ2-5; no clear D gene. Trimming stripped 5 bases from V and 2 bases from J, with 12 bases between. Germline loops: CDR1 SGHVS, CDR2 FNYEAQ. The CDR3 covers 14 residues. The CDR3 is CASSVRVLQETQYF. CDR3 bases: TGTGCCAGCAGCGTTCGCGTCCTACAAGAGACCCAGTACTTC.

This clonotype appeared a few times. The chain carries TRBV6-1 and TRBJ1-2; D remains unclear. V lost 2 bases and J 3 bases, leaving 16 bases between the germline ends. The length of the CDR3 is 16 residues. Germline lookup yields CDR1 MNHNS and CDR2 SASEGT. CDR3 residues: CASSESFRTGYYGYTF. CDR3 bases: TGTGCCAGCAGTGAATCATTTAGGACCGGATACTATGGCTACACCTTC.

The rearrangement uses TRBV10-3 and TRBJ2-7, with D possibly TRBD2 on 6 matching bases. Germline CDR1 ENHRY, CDR2 SYGVKD. The CDR3 is 13 residues long. Between the trimmed V and J ends, which lost 4 bases and 4 bases, there was a span of 11 bases. The CDR3 here is CAISARETYEQYF. CDR3 coding DNA: TGTGCCATCAGTGCCCGGGAGACTTACGAGCAGTACTTC.

This sequence joins TRBV7-8 and TRBJ2-1, with D possibly being TRBD1 or TRBD2 (5 bases each). With 4 bases removed from V and 4 bases from J, the gap between germline ends came to 8 bases. The CDR3 has 13 amino acids. Germline CDR1 is SGHVS and CDR2 is FQNEAQ. The DNA of the CDR3 is TGTGCCAGCAGCTGGGGACGGTACAATGAGCAGTTCTTC. Protein sequence: CASSWGRYNEQFF.

DNA for the CDR3: TGTGCCAGCAGGCGGACAGGGGCGAACACTGAAGCTTTCTTT. It specifies CASRRTGANTEAFF. The chain couples TRBV6-1 to TRBJ1-1, with 9 bases aligning to TRBD1. CDR1 is MNHNS, CDR2 SASEGT, per germline. The CDR3 has 14 residues. With V trimmed by 6 bases and J by 1 base, 3 bases remained unmatched.

CDR3 loop: CASRPPGRYTGELFF. DNA for the CDR3: TGTGCCAGCCGGCCTCCAGGCAGATACACCGGGGAGCTGTTTTTT. This chain uses TRBV7-9 with TRBJ2-2; D uncertain. Germline values: CDR1 SEHNR, CDR2 FQNEAQ (reference sequence). V lost 8 bases and J 3 bases, leaving 16 bases between the germline ends. This CDR3 has 15 amino acids.

The chain has TRBV7-2 and TRBJ2-7; TRBD2 matches 7 bases. V shed 5 bases and J 2 bases; nucleotides not matched to a gene: 6. The CDR3 contains 14 residues. Germline V gene sequence: CDR1 SGHTA, CDR2 FQGNSA. The CDR3 here is CASSPSLAAYEQYF. The CDR3 nucleotides are TGTGCCAGCAGCCCCTCTCTAGCGGCCTACGAGCAGTACTTC.

The chain has TRBV6-2 or TRBV6-3 and TRBJ2-5, with TRBD2 matching 7 bases. The trim removed 2 bases at V and 7 bases at J, leaving 10 bases unmatched. The germline CDR1 and CDR2 sequences are MNHEY and SVGEGT. The CDR3 consists of 15 residues. The CDR3 here is CASSYPGPPGGTQYF. CDR3 bases: TGTGCCAGCAGTTACCCCGGTCCCCCGGGGGGGACCCAGTACTTC.

The chain combines TRBV20-1 with TRBJ1-1; 7 bases line up with TRBD1. The CDR3 consists of 14 residues. From germline, CDR1 is DFQATT and CDR2 SNEGSKA (reference sequence). The trim removed 1 base at V and 3 bases at J, leaving 5 bases unmatched. The CDR3: CSARGLTGDTEAFF. As DNA, the CDR3 is TGCAGTGCTAGAGGCCTCACAGGGGACACTGAAGCTTTCTTT.

The chain couples TRBV5-6 to TRBJ2-5, with a possible D match to TRBD2 (5 bases). Germline CDR1 SGHDT, CDR2 YYEEEE. The CDR3 extends over 14 amino acids. V was pared by 6 bases and J by 3 bases, with 15 bases between. CDR3 DNA sequence: TGTGCCAGCATGACTAAGGTTTCCGAAGAGACCCAGTACTTC. This translates into CASMTKVSEETQYF.

By proportion, this clonotype is medium-sized. The chain links TRBV6-2 or TRBV6-3 to TRBJ2-5; TRBD2 agrees at 9 bases. CDR1 MNHEY and CDR2 SVGEGT come from the germline V gene. CDR3 length: 15 amino acids. V was pared by 4 bases and J by 3 bases, with 6 bases of the junction left unmatched. The CDR3 DNA reads as TGTGCCAGCAGTTTAGCGGGAGAGGGTGAAGAGACCCAGTACTTC. It yields the protein CASSLAGEGEETQYF.

V usage is TRBV2 and J usage is TRBJ2-1; D unresolved. This CDR3 has 12 residues. V gave up 6 bases and J gave up 7 bases, with 10 bases separating them. Germline CDR1 and CDR2: SNHLY and FYNNEI. CDR3 in DNA: TGTGCCAGCAGCGCATACAGTAATGAGCAGTTCTTC. Its protein is CASSAYSNEQFF.

The chain recombines TRBV7-9 with TRBJ1-2; a possible D gene is TRBD1 (6 bases). Trimming left V 4 bases short and J 6 bases short, with 18 bases between. Germline loops: CDR1 SEHNR, CDR2 FQNEAQ (reference sequence). CDR3 length equals 15 residues. The CDR3 sequence: CASSSRGGTIDGYTF. The CDR3 DNA sequence: TGTGCCAGCAGCTCTAGGGGGGGGACAATAGATGGCTACACCTTC.